Here is one T cell receptor beta chain with its context. This specimen belongs to a study of technical replicates of blood from a handful of donors. Sequencing was performed with immunoSEQ multiplex PCR; in TCRdb, only in-frame clones are kept and a portion is missing. Seen here are some 77,000 clones, roughly 90% observed once, and the top ten hold 0.39%. Specimen: T cells isolated from PBMCs. The sequence was obtained from a human donor in good health.

CDR3 nucleotides: TGTGCCAGCACCCCCCGCCCGGGAACCTACGAGCAGTACTTC. Its protein product is CASTPRPGTYEQYF. The chain joins TRBV5-8 to TRBJ2-7, with D possibly TRBD2 on 5 matching bases. The length of the CDR3 is 14 residues. V lost 6 bases to trimming and J lost 2 bases, with 15 bases between them. CDR1 is SGHTS, CDR2 YDEGEE, per germline.